This T cell receptor (beta chain) stems from a study of T cells after yellow fever vaccination. Overall study findings and caveats: The presence of abundant clonotypes contaminating from the bulk population was possible in FACS-sorted repertoires. A small proportion of clonotypes was detected in both the CD4 and CD8 compartments.

By 5'RACE template switching, TCR cDNA was produced, with a universal primer site and UMIs added in the process. MiXCR was run by TCRdb on the 5' RACE reads, yielding one entry per CDR3 protein. The table records a few hundred thousand distinct CDR3 sequences, around 4% of them present only once. The V end lost 2 bases, the J end lost 6 bases, and 11 bases lay between the germline ends. Germline V gives CDR1 WNHNN, CDR2 SYGVQD (reference sequence). CDR3 size: 13 residues. Details on this clonotype: What it recognizes is unknown.

This sequence joins TRBV10-1 and TRBJ2-7; D is unresolved. Sequenced here: PBMCs, sampled on the day of the yellow fever booster vaccination. The sequence was collected from a young man who received the YFV17D yellow fever vaccine. The CDR3 region has the DNA TGCGCCAGCAGTGAGGGCTCCCTGGCCGAGCAGTACTTC. The encoded protein is CASSEGSLAEQYF.